One and the same sample provided the 21 T cell receptor beta chains below, sequenced in a study of blood T cell repertoires in COVID-19. Clones were read by immunoSEQ multiplex PCR, and TCRdb kept only the in-frame ones, dropping some. The sample has under 60,000 clones; 88% are singletons. The sample taken for sequencing was peripheral blood. These receptors came from a human donor with active COVID-19. The donor label of this sample is uncertain.

The genes are TRBV4-2 and TRBJ2-1, with 7 nucleotides matching TRBD1. The CDR3 has 16 amino acids. Germline V lookup: CDR1 LGHNA, CDR2 YNFKEQ. Trimming cost V 3 bases and J 0 bases; bases outside gene matches: 5. In DNA, the CDR3 is TGTGCCAGCAGCCAGGGGACAGTGAGCTCCTACAATGAGCAGTTCTTC. Translation: CASSQGTVSSYNEQFF.

The rearrangement joins TRBV5-6 to TRBJ2-3; D call uncertain. From germline, CDR1 is SGHDT and CDR2 YYEEEE. CDR3 length: 13 amino acids. Trimming cost V 2 bases and J 6 bases, with 10 bases left between them. In DNA, the CDR3 is TGTGCCAGCAGCTTCGGGTTTAGGGATACGCAGTATTTT. This codes for CASSFGFRDTQYF. Together with reference TRBV5-6 and TRBJ2-3, the CDR3 gives the full variable domain: DAGVTQSPTHLIKTRGQQVTLRCSPKSGHDTVSWYQQALGQGPQFIFQYYEEEERQRGNFPDRFSGHQFPNYSSELNVNALLLGDSALYLCASSFGFRDTQYFGPGTRLTVL.

The chain combines TRBV4-3 with TRBJ2-7, with D perhaps matching TRBD1 (6 bases). Looked up from germline, CDR1 is LGHNA and CDR2 is YSLEER. This CDR3 contains 18 residues. V gave up 2 bases and J gave up 3 bases, with 23 bases separating them. CDR3 amino acids: CASSQSSRGKGLGYEQYF. The CDR3 DNA reads TGCGCCAGCAGCCAATCGTCCAGGGGAAAGGGTCTTGGCTACGAGCAGTACTTC.

The chain carries TRBV19 and TRBJ2-3, with TRBD2 identical over 7 bases. This CDR3 has 15 amino acids. Looked up from germline, CDR1 is LNHDA and CDR2 is SQIVND (reference sequence). The ends lost 3 bases at V and 1 base at J; junction bases unmatched: 4. DNA of the CDR3: TGTGCCAGTAGTATTCAGGGAGGGGGCACAGATACGCAGTATTTT. The encoded protein is CASSIQGGGTDTQYF. Supplemented by reference TRBV19 and TRBJ2-3, the full variable domain reads DGGITQSPKYLFRKEGQNVTLSCEQNLNHDAMYWYRQDPGQGLRLIYYSQIVNDFQKGDIAEGYSVSREKKESFPLTVTSAQKNPTAFYLCASSIQGGGTDTQYFGPGTRLTVL.

The chain has TRBV30 and TRBJ1-4, with D possibly matching TRBD1 (6 bases). Per germline, CDR1 GTSNPN and CDR2 SVGIG (reference sequence). Trimming stripped 1 base from V and 15 bases from J, with 15 bases between. The CDR3 runs to 12 residues. The CDR3 nucleotides read TGTGCCTGGAGTGACAGGGCCCGTTGGGTGTTTTTT. This sequence encodes CAWSDRARWVFF. Full variable domain (outside the CDR3, taken from reference TRBV30 and TRBJ1-4): SQTIHQWPATLVQPVGSPLSLECTVEGTSNPNLYWYRQAAGRGLQLLFYSVGIGQISSEVPQNLSASRPQDRQFILSSKKLLLSDSGFYLCAWSDRARWVFFGSGTQLSVL.

This rearrangement joins TRBV7-2 to TRBJ2-3; 11 bases line up with TRBD1. This CDR3 region has 19 residues. CDR1 and CDR2 from the germline V gene are SGHTA and FQGNSA. J was trimmed by 7 bases and V by 4 bases; bases with no gene match: 19. CDR3 in DNA: TGTGCCAGCAGCTCCCCGGTCAGGGACAGGGGGTGGAGCAGGAATACGCAGTATTTT. The encoded protein is CASSSPVRDRGWSRNTQYF.

The chain has TRBV6-6 and TRBJ1-4; 7 positions match TRBD1. This CDR3 spans 13 amino acids. V lost 3 bases to trimming and J lost 7 bases; unmatched junction nucleotides: 2. CDR1 and CDR2 from the germline V gene are MNHNY and SVGAGI (reference sequence). The CDR3: CASSYTGVEKLFF. CDR3 nucleotide sequence: TGTGCCAGCAGTTATACAGGGGTTGAAAAACTGTTTTTT.

This clone was found once. This chain connects TRBV7-9 to TRBJ2-3; 13 bases agree with TRBD2. The CDR3 has 16 residues. Germline V gene sequence: CDR1 SEHNR, CDR2 FQNEAQ (reference sequence). V trimming: 5 bases; J trimming: 3 bases; junction bases outside the gene matches: 5. The CDR3 reads CASSKLAGGGTDTQYF. CDR3 DNA: TGTGCCAGCAGCAAACTAGCGGGAGGGGGGACAGATACGCAGTATTTT.

This clone appeared a few times. This chain uses TRBV18 with TRBJ2-2, with a weak D call TRBD2 (6 bases). Germline V gives CDR1 KGHSH, CDR2 LQKENI. V lost 5 bases and J 2 bases, leaving 21 bases between the germline ends. The CDR3 is 18 residues long. The CDR3 sequence: CASSSKIPAGGNTGELFF. The CDR3 DNA reads TGTGCCAGCTCATCTAAAATCCCAGCGGGTGGAAACACCGGGGAGCTGTTTTTT.

The chain recombines TRBV29-1 with TRBJ2-7; 8 bases align to TRBD1. The CDR3 spans 15 residues. CDR1 and CDR2 from the germline V gene are SQVTM and ANQGSEA. The V and J ends lost 2 bases and 3 bases, in that order; junction bases with no gene match: 9. CDR3 sequence (DNA): TGCAGCGTTGAACGCAGGGGGCCTAGGGGCTACGAGCAGTACTTC. It translates to CSVERRGPRGYEQYF.

The chain combines TRBV6-5 with TRBJ2-3; 9 nucleotides line up with TRBD1. The CDR3 is 14 amino acids. Germline trimming cut 6 bases from V and 6 bases from J; bases unmatched to any gene: 7. Germline CDR1 reads MNHEY; CDR2 reads SVGAGI. The CDR3 here is CASSRDRVYDTQYF. CDR3 bases: TGTGCCAGCAGCCGGGACAGGGTTTACGATACGCAGTATTTT.

The J gene is TRBJ2-1, the V gene TRBV11-2, with 8 bases lining up with TRBD2. The trim removed 2 bases at V and 5 bases at J, leaving 8 bases unmatched. The CDR3 length is 16 residues. CDR1 and CDR2 (germline): SGHAT, FQNNGV. CDR3 DNA: TGTGCCAGCAGCTTAACGTCGGGGGGGGCTGACAATGAGCAGTTCTTC. Translation: CASSLTSGGADNEQFF.

The J gene is TRBJ1-4, the V gene TRBV2; tentative D call: TRBD1 (5 bases). CDR3 length equals 15 residues. V lost 5 bases to trimming and J lost 8 bases, with 18 bases between them. The V gene's germline CDR1 is SNHLY and CDR2 FYNNEI. The CDR3 coding sequence is TGTGCCAGCAGTCCTCAGGGCCGGGGAGGGGAAAAACTGTTTTTT. Protein: CASSPQGRGGEKLFF.

This clone came up a few times. The chain is built from TRBV4-1 and TRBJ1-1; D is unclear. The V gene lost 0 bases and the J gene lost 8 bases, with 10 bases spanning the gap. CDR3 length: 13 amino acids. Germline V gene data show CDR1 as MGHRA and CDR2 as YSYEKL. This CDR3 is CASSQESGSEAFF. CDR3 bases: TGCGCCAGCAGCCAAGAATCAGGTTCGGAAGCTTTCTTT.

This chain uses TRBV28 with TRBJ1-2, with 7 positions matching TRBD1. Germline CDR1 and CDR2: MDHEN and SYDVKM. This CDR3 is built from 15 residues. V gave up 2 bases and J gave up 4 bases; unmatched junction bases: 7. CDR3 in amino acids: CASSLRQGFSYGYTF. The CDR3 DNA sequence: TGTGCCAGCAGTTTACGACAGGGCTTTAGCTATGGCTACACCTTC.

This clone was seen just once. This chain uses TRBV30 with TRBJ2-5, with 8 bases that match TRBD2. V lost 2 bases and J lost 5; bases outside the gene matches: 7. CDR3 length equals 14 residues. Looked up from germline, CDR1 is GTSNPN and CDR2 is SVGIG (reference sequence). CDR3 sequence (DNA): TGTGCCTGGAGTCCCGGGACTAGTGAGGAGACCCAGTACTTC. Amino acids: CAWSPGTSEETQYF.

This clone was detected only a few times. The CDR3 sequence is CASSPSGEPYNEQFF. CDR3 sequence (DNA): TGTGCCAGCAGTCCTAGCGGTGAACCCTACAATGAGCAGTTCTTC. V usage is TRBV6-4 and J usage is TRBJ2-1; 7 bases line up with TRBD2. Germline V gene sequence: CDR1 MRHNA, CDR2 SNTAGT. Unmatched junction bases numbered 6, after V lost 5 bases and J lost 2 bases. CDR3 size: 15 residues.

J is TRBJ1-2 and V is TRBV19, with 7 bases lining up with TRBD1. The CDR3 runs to 14 residues. Germline CDR1 LNHDA, CDR2 SQIVND (reference sequence). J was trimmed by 4 bases and V by 5 bases; bases with no gene match: 7. The CDR3 region has the DNA TGTGCCAGTAGTGGACAGGATGATTTCTATGGCTACACCTTC. This sequence encodes CASSGQDDFYGYTF.

The chain employs TRBV24-1 and TRBJ1-2; the D gene is possibly TRBD1 (6 bases). Germline V gene lookup returns CDR1 KGHDR and CDR2 SFDVKD. Between the trimmed V and J ends, which lost 9 bases and 7 bases, there was a span of 20 bases. There are 14 residues in the CDR3. CDR3 nucleotides: TGTGCCACCGTGCTGGGGGCTCCCCTTGCTGGCTACACCTTC. It is translated as CATVLGAPLAGYTF.

The chain employs TRBV11-1 and TRBJ2-7; D is perhaps TRBD2 (6 bases). The CDR3 has 16 residues. The germline gives CDR1 SGHAT, CDR2 FQDESV (reference sequence). V was pared by 2 bases and J by 2 bases, with 16 bases between. The CDR3 is CASSLRGSGRTYEQYF. The CDR3, as DNA: TGTGCCAGCAGCTTACGGGGGTCAGGGCGAACCTACGAGCAGTACTTC.

The chain joins TRBV6-6 to TRBJ2-1; possible D gene TRBD1, 6 bases. Germline V gene data show CDR1 as MNHNY and CDR2 as SVGAGI (reference sequence). V was shortened by 6 bases and J by 9 bases, with 21 bases between the two germline ends. CDR3 size: 15 residues. CDR3 sequence reads: CASRHTGSGVGEQFF. The CDR3 region has the DNA TGTGCCAGCAGACACACAGGGTCGGGTGTGGGTGAGCAGTTCTTC.